Described below is a single TCR beta chain sequence and its context. Germline V CDR1 and CDR2: MDHEN, SYDVKM. Trimming stripped 3 bases from V and 0 bases from J, with 5 bases between. CDR3 size: 13 residues. Method: immunoSEQ multiplex PCR; TCRdb's copy keeps in-frame clones and lacks some. The data contain tens of thousands of clones, approximately 81% of them singletons. These data come from a study of blood T cell repertoires in COVID-19. The sequenced sample was peripheral blood. The chain is built from TRBV28 and TRBJ1-2; D is unresolved. The TCR was taken from a man of 80 years or more with active or convalescent COVID-19. Here the CDR3 DNA reads TGTGCCAGCAGTTTCTCAGCTAACTATGGCTACACCTTC. As protein: CASSFSANYGYTF.